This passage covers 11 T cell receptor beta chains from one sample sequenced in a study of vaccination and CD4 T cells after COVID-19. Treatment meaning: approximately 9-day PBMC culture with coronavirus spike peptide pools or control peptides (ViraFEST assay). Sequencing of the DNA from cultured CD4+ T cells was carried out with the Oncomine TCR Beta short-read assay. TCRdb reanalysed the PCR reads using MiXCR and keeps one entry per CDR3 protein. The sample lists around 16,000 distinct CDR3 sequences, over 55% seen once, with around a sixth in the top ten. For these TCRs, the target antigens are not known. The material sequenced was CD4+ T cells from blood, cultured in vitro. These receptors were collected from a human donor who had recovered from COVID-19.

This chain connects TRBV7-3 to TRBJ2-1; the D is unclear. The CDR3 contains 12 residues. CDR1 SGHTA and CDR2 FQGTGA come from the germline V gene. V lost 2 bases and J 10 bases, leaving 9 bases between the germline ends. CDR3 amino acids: CASSLSAGEQFF. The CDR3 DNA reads TGTGCCAGCAGCTTATCGGCAGGAGAGCAGTTCTTC.

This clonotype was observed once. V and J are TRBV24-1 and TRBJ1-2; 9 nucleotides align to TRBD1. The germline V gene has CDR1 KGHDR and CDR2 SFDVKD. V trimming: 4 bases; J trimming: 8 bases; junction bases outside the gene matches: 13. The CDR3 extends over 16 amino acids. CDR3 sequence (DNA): TGTGCCACCAGTGAATCCGGGACAGGGAGTGTTAGAGGCTACACCTTC. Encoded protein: CATSESGTGSVRGYTF.

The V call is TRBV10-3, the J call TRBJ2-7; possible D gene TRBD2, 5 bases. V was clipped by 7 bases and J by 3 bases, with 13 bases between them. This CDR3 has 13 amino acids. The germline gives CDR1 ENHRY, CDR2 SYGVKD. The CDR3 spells CAIKGGWNYEQYF. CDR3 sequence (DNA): TGTGCCATCAAGGGCGGGTGGAACTACGAGCAGTACTTC.

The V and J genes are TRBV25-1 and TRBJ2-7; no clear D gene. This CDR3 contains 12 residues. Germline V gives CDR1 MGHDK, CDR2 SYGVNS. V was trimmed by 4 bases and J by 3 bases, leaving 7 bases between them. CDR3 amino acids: CASSGAGYEQYF. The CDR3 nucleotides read TGTGCCAGCAGTGGGGCAGGCTACGAGCAGTACTTC.

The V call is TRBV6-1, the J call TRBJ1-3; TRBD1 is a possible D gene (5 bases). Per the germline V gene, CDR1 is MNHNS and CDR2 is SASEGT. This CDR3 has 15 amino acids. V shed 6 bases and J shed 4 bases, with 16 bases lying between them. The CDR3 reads CASRLDGGGGNTIYF. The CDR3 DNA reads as TGTGCCAGCAGATTGGATGGGGGGGGAGGAAACACCATATATTTT.

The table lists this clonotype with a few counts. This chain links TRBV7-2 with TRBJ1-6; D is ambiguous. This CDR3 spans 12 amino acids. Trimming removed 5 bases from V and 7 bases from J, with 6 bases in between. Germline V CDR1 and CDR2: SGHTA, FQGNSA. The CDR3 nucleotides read TGTGCCAGCAGCGTGCCCAATTCACCCCTCCACTTT. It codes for CASSVPNSPLHF.

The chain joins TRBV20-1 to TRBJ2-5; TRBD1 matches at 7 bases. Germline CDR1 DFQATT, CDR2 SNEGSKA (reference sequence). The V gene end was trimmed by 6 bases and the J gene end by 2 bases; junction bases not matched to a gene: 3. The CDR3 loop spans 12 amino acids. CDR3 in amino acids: CSASGQQETQYF. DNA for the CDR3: TGCAGTGCCTCGGGACAGCAAGAGACCCAGTACTTC.

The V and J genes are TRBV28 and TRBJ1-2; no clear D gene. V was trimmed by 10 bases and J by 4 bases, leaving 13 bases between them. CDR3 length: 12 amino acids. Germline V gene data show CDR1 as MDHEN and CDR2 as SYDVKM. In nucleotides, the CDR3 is TGTGCCACCACGGTAACTCGCTATGGCTACACCTTC. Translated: CATTVTRYGYTF.

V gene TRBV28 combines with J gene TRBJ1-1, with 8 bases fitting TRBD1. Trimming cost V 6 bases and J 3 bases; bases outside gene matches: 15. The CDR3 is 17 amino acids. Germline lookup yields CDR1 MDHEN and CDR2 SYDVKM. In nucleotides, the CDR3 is TGTGCCAGCAGCCCCGGACAGGGATGGGGATTAGACACTGAAGCTTTCTTT. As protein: CASSPGQGWGLDTEAFF.

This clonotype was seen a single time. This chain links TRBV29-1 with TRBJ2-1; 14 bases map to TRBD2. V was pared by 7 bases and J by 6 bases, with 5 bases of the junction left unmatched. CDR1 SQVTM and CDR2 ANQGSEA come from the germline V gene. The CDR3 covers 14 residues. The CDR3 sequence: CSGRGTSGSNEQFF. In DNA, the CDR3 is TGCAGCGGCCGAGGGACTAGCGGGAGCAATGAGCAGTTCTTC.

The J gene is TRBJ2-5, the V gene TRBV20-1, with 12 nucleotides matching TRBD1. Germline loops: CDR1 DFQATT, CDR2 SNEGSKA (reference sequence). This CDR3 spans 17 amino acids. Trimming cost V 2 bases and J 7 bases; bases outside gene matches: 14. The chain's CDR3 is CSARQQSGTGGRGTQYF. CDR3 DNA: TGCAGTGCTAGACAGCAATCCGGGACAGGGGGCAGGGGGACCCAGTACTTC.